The 13 T cell receptor beta chains in this list originate from one sample, sequenced in a study of blood T cell repertoires in COVID-19. Using immunoSEQ multiplex PCR, the repertoire was profiled, and TCRdb retains in-frame clones only, with some absent. The repertoire holds 80,000 to 95,000 clones, with around 87% as singletons. The source material was peripheral blood. These receptors were collected from a human donor in a cohort sampled during active COVID-19.

The chain recombines TRBV6-1 with TRBJ1-6; D unclear. V shed 4 bases and J shed 0 bases, with 10 bases lying between them. The CDR3 has 16 amino acids. The germline CDR1 and CDR2 sequences are MNHNS and SASEGT. The CDR3 sequence: CASSVIQSSYNSPLHF. CDR3 nucleotides: TGTGCCAGCAGTGTGATACAGAGCTCCTATAATTCACCCCTCCACTTT.

The chain uses TRBV2 and TRBJ2-7, with D possibly being TRBD2 (7 bases). This CDR3 is built from 12 residues. Looked up from germline, CDR1 is SNHLY and CDR2 is FYNNEI. Trimming removed 8 bases from V and 5 bases from J, with 13 bases in between. The CDR3 DNA is TGTGCCAGCCGGGGCGGGGGCAACGAGCAGTACTTC. The encoded protein is CASRGGGNEQYF.

J is TRBJ2-7 and V is TRBV6-5; 9 bases are shared with TRBD2. The CDR3 spans 15 residues. Germline CDR1 reads MNHEY; CDR2 reads SVGAGI. V was clipped by 0 bases and J by 3 bases; unmatched bases: 3. This chain's CDR3 is CASSYSSGGFYEQYF. In DNA, the CDR3 is TGTGCCAGCAGTTACTCTAGCGGGGGATTCTACGAGCAGTACTTC.

J is TRBJ2-5 and V is TRBV7-2; 8 nucleotides line up with TRBD2. The CDR3 runs 16 residues. With 2 bases clipped from V and 1 base from J, the junction kept 6 bases outside the gene matches. The V gene's germline CDR1 is SGHTA and CDR2 FQGNSA. CDR3 sequence: CASSLWGGGFQETQYF. The CDR3 region has the DNA TGTGCCAGCAGCTTATGGGGCGGGGGGTTCCAAGAGACCCAGTACTTC.

The chain has TRBV27 and TRBJ1-1, with 8 positions matching TRBD1. Germline CDR1 MNHEY, CDR2 SMNVEV (reference sequence). V trimming: 6 bases; J trimming: 4 bases; junction bases outside the gene matches: 7. The CDR3 runs 14 residues. The CDR3 reads CASRLTGAGTEAFF. As DNA, the CDR3 is TGTGCCAGCAGACTGACAGGGGCAGGCACTGAAGCTTTCTTT.

The chain couples TRBV13 to TRBJ2-3; 10 bases match TRBD1. V lost 8 bases, J lost 3 bases, and 2 bases stayed unmatched. Germline CDR1 is PRHDT and CDR2 is FYEKMQ (reference sequence). This CDR3 is 13 amino acids long. CDR3 DNA sequence: TGTGCCAGCGGGGACAGGGGAACAGATACGCAGTATTTT. Its translation: CASGDRGTDTQYF.

This clone appeared once. This rearrangement joins TRBV12-3 or TRBV12-4 to TRBJ2-3; no reliable D call. Trimming removed 8 bases at V and 1 base at J, with 7 bases between. This CDR3 comprises 12 residues. CDR3 region: CASGDRTDTQYF. DNA of the CDR3: TGTGCCAGCGGAGATCGCACAGATACGCAGTATTTT.

The rearrangement joins TRBV3-1 (or the pseudogene TRBV3-2) to TRBJ1-1; a possible D gene is TRBD1 (6 bases). Germline V CDR1 and CDR2: LGHDT, YNNKEL (reference sequence). The CDR3 has 14 amino acids. V was clipped by 4 bases and J by 5 bases, with 14 bases between them. This CDR3 reads CASSPGGLSTEAFF. In DNA form, the CDR3 reads TGTGCCAGCAGCCCCGGGGGGCTCAGTACTGAAGCTTTCTTT.

CDR3: CASSQLFGPSTDTQYF. The CDR3 DNA is TGTGCCAGTAGCCAATTGTTCGGTCCTAGCACAGATACGCAGTATTTT. The V and J genes are TRBV19 and TRBJ2-3; no firm D call. The germline V gene encodes CDR1 LNHDA and CDR2 SQIVND (reference sequence). V lost 6 bases to trimming and J lost 0 bases, with 16 bases between them. The CDR3 totals 16 residues.

The genes are TRBV5-6 and TRBJ2-3, with 7 positions matching TRBD2. CDR3 length: 16 residues. V dropped 3 bases and J dropped 2; count of bases not matched to a gene: 9. Germline-derived CDR1 and CDR2 are SGHDT and YYEEEE. CDR3: CASSYRASGYTDTQYF. The CDR3 DNA reads TGTGCCAGCAGCTACCGAGCTAGCGGTTACACAGATACGCAGTATTTT.

CDR3 DNA: TGTGCCAGTAGTATTGGGACAGGGGGCGAGGCCTATGGCTACACCTTC. This translates into CASSIGTGGEAYGYTF. The gene calls are TRBV19 and TRBJ1-2, with 12 bases fitting TRBD1. Germline-derived CDR1 and CDR2 are LNHDA and SQIVND (reference sequence). The CDR3 consists of 16 residues. With V trimmed by 3 bases and J by 4 bases, 6 bases remained unmatched.

V gene TRBV9 combines with J gene TRBJ1-1; tentatively, D is TRBD1 (5 bases). Trimming removed 0 bases at V and 3 bases at J, with 12 bases between. This CDR3 comprises 15 residues. Germline CDR1 is SGDLS and CDR2 is YYNGEE. The CDR3 here is CASSVEGSGYTEAFF. In DNA, the CDR3 is TGTGCCAGCAGCGTAGAGGGGAGCGGGTACACTGAAGCTTTCTTT.

The gene calls are TRBV4-2 and TRBJ1-1; possible D gene TRBD1, 6 bases. CDR3 length: 15 amino acids. Trimming pared 2 bases from V and 1 base from J, leaving 11 bases between. CDR1 is LGHNA and CDR2 is YNFKEQ in the germline V gene. The DNA for the CDR3 is TGTGCCAGCAGCCAAACAGGGTTGGGGAACACTGAAGCTTTCTTT. Protein product: CASSQTGLGNTEAFF.